Shown below are 25 T cell receptor beta chains from a single sample sequenced in a study of neurological immune-mediated disorders. TCRdb reanalysed the 5' RACE reads using MiXCR and keeps one entry per CDR3 protein. The sample yields 45,000 or so distinct CDR3 sequences, under 3.5% seen once. Sequenced material: PBMCs. The receptors were gathered from a woman aged 45-65 years with multiple sclerosis.

This clonotype appeared many times. The rearrangement uses TRBV5-1 and TRBJ2-3, with 8 positions matching TRBD2. The CDR3 is 16 amino acids. Trimming at V came to 0 bases and at J to 1 base, leaving 4 bases not matched to a gene. Germline CDR1 and CDR2: SGHRS and YFSETQ. This chain's CDR3 is CASSLASSGGTDTQYF. The CDR3, as DNA: TGCGCCAGCAGCTTGGCCAGTAGCGGGGGCACAGATACGCAGTATTTT. The full variable domain, its missing parts supplied by reference TRBV5-1 and TRBJ2-3, is KAGVTQTPRYLIKTRGQQVTLSCSPISGHRSVSWYQQTPGQGLQFLFEYFSETQRNKGNFPGRFSGRQFSNSRSEMNVSTLELGDSALYLCASSLASSGGTDTQYFGPGTRLTVL.

The sample holds many counts of this clonotype. The chain has TRBV7-6 and TRBJ2-3, with TRBD2 matching over 12 bases. V was clipped by 1 base and J by 8 bases; unmatched bases: 16. CDR1 and CDR2 from the germline V gene are SGHVS and FNYEAQ. The CDR3 is made up of 19 amino acids. The DNA for the CDR3 is TGTGCCAGCAGCTTAGACCTAGCGGGAGGGGTACGGCGGGGCGGTACGCAGTATTTT. It specifies CASSLDLAGGVRRGGTQYF.

The table lists this clonotype with many counts. The V and J genes are TRBV5-8 and TRBJ2-2, with TRBD1 as a possible D gene (6 bases). Germline V CDR1 and CDR2: SGHTS, YDEGEE. CDR3 length: 17 residues. Trimming removed 0 bases from V and 0 bases from J, with 12 bases in between. CDR3 amino acids: CASSLAGGRTNTGELFF. In nucleotides, the CDR3 is TGTGCCAGCAGCTTGGCTGGGGGCAGGACGAACACCGGGGAGCTGTTTTTT.

This clonotype has at least ten counts. The V call is TRBV7-2, the J call TRBJ2-2; maybe TRBD1 (7 bases). Between the trimmed V and J ends, which lost 5 bases and 7 bases, there was a span of 14 bases. The CDR3 has 14 amino acids. Looked up from germline, CDR1 is SGHTA and CDR2 is FQGNSA. This CDR3 reads CASSLGTAGGELFF. CDR3 nucleotide sequence: TGTGCCAGCAGCCTAGGGACAGCGGGCGGGGAGCTGTTTTTT.

This clonotype has at least ten counts. J is TRBJ2-2 and V is TRBV18; D gene uncertain. The CDR3 is made up of 15 amino acids. With 3 bases removed from V and 4 bases from J, the gap between germline ends came to 12 bases. Germline loops: CDR1 KGHSH, CDR2 LQKENI. DNA for the CDR3: TGTGCCAGCTCACCGGGTAGGCGCAGCACCGGGGAGCTGTTTTTT. Translation: CASSPGRRSTGELFF.

This clonotype showed up many times. The V gene is TRBV7-8, the J gene TRBJ2-3, with 14 bases matching TRBD2. This CDR3 has 17 residues. The germline V gene encodes CDR1 SGHVS and CDR2 FQNEAQ. V lost 3 bases and J lost 4; bases outside the gene matches: 6. The CDR3 DNA sequence: TGTGCCAGCAGCTTTACGACTAGCGGGAGGGCCGCAGATACGCAGTATTTT. Translation gives CASSFTTSGRAADTQYF.

V gene TRBV20-1 combines with J gene TRBJ2-5; D may be TRBD1 or TRBD2 (6 bases each). Germline assignment: CDR1 DFQATT and CDR2 SNEGSKA (reference sequence). The CDR3 is made up of 14 amino acids. Trimming cost V 5 bases and J 7 bases, with 20 bases left between them. CDR3 protein: CSAPGGGSSVTQYF. The DNA of the CDR3 is TGCAGTGCTCCCGGGGGCGGTAGTAGTGTGACCCAGTACTTC.

CDR3 amino acids: CASSLAGAGPPHEQYV. CDR3 DNA sequence: TGTGCCAGCAGCTTAGCGGGGGCGGGGCCCCCCCACGAGCAGTACGTT. The chain uses TRBV7-2 and TRBJ2-7; TRBD1 or TRBD2 may be the D gene (6 bases each). CDR3 length: 16 amino acids. Germline CDR1 and CDR2: SGHTA and FQGNSA.

This clonotype was counted many times. The rearrangement joins TRBV7-2 to TRBJ2-2, with unresolved D. This CDR3 is 14 amino acids long. Germline CDR1 and CDR2: SGHTA and FQGNSA. Between the trimmed V and J ends, which lost 1 base and 2 bases, there was a span of 5 bases. The CDR3: CASSLELNTGELFF. The CDR3 nucleotides read TGTGCCAGCAGCTTAGAACTAAACACCGGGGAGCTGTTTTTT.

With respect to this clonotype: This sequence may be a read error, since a much larger clone differs from it by one base. This chain connects TRBV4-2 to TRBJ2-1; 7 nucleotides agree with TRBD2. The CDR3 has 15 residues. Germline V CDR1 and CDR2: LGHNA, YNFKEQ. The CDR3 region is CASSQVGDYYNAQFF. The DNA of the CDR3 is TGTGCCAGCAGCCAAGTCGGGGACTACTACAATGCGCAGTTCTTC.

This clonotype was seen at least ten times. The J gene is TRBJ2-1, the V gene TRBV7-9, with D possibly being TRBD1 (5 bases). This CDR3 contains 16 residues. V was pared by 5 bases and J by 5 bases, with 19 bases between. From germline, CDR1 is SEHNR and CDR2 FQNEAQ (reference sequence). The CDR3 protein is CASSPVGPPSHNEQFF. CDR3 nucleotide sequence: TGTGCCAGCAGCCCGGTGGGGCCACCTAGTCACAATGAGCAGTTCTTC.

This clonotype was recorded many times. The chain joins TRBV28 to TRBJ1-3; D remains ambiguous. Trimming shortened V by 6 bases and J by 0 bases, and 9 bases separated the two germline ends. From germline, CDR1 is MDHEN and CDR2 SYDVKM. This CDR3 has 14 amino acids. CDR3 sequence: CASSWGSSGNTIYF. CDR3 DNA sequence: TGTGCCAGCAGCTGGGGATCCTCTGGAAACACCATATATTTT.

This clonotype was seen at least ten times. The V gene is TRBV10-3, the J gene TRBJ2-2; TRBD1 matches 7 bases. V was clipped by 10 bases and J by 5 bases; unmatched bases: 7. The CDR3 length is 13 residues. The germline V gene has CDR1 ENHRY and CDR2 SYGVKD. DNA of the CDR3: TGTGCCACGGACAGGAAGGGTACCGGGGAGCTGTTTTTT. Residues: CATDRKGTGELFF.

This clonotype came up many times. The chain has TRBV12-3 or TRBV12-4 and TRBJ1-1; 7 nucleotides line up with TRBD1. This CDR3 is built from 14 residues. The V gene end was trimmed by 6 bases and the J gene end by 4 bases; junction bases not matched to a gene: 8. CDR3 in DNA: TGTGCCAGCAGGAGGACAGGTGGGAGCACTGAAGCTTTCTTT. It encodes CASRRTGGSTEAFF.

This clonotype has ten or more counts. The chain uses TRBV9 and TRBJ2-7; the D is unclear. CDR3 length: 14 amino acids. Germline CDR1 reads SGDLS; CDR2 reads YYNGEE. Trimming shortened V by 4 bases and J by 0 bases, and 11 bases separated the two germline ends. Here the CDR3 reads CASSPRLGSYEQYF. CDR3 DNA: TGTGCCAGCAGCCCCCGCCTCGGCTCCTACGAGCAGTACTTC.

This clonotype came up many times. V usage is TRBV7-9 and J usage is TRBJ1-4; tentative D call: TRBD1 (6 bases). V lost 7 bases and J lost 4, with 13 bases in between. Germline CDR1 and CDR2: SEHNR and FQNEAQ (reference sequence). There are 14 residues in the CDR3. The CDR3 bases are TGTGCCAGCACCCTGGACAGATTTAATGAAAAACTGTTTTTT. Its protein product is CASTLDRFNEKLFF.

This clonotype was counted many times. CDR3 in DNA: TGCAGTGCTAGGTGGCCTTGGACAGATACGCAGTATTTT. It specifies CSARWPWTDTQYF. This chain joins TRBV20-1 and TRBJ2-3; D is unclear. Trimming pared 3 bases from V and 3 bases from J, leaving 10 bases between. Germline lookup yields CDR1 DFQATT and CDR2 SNEGSKA (reference sequence). The CDR3 extends over 13 amino acids.

This clonotype has ten or more counts. V and J are TRBV11-1 and TRBJ1-5; possibly TRBD1 for D (5 bases). There are 13 residues in the CDR3. V was shortened by 6 bases and J by 3 bases, with 9 bases between the two germline ends. Germline V lookup: CDR1 SGHAT, CDR2 FQDESV (reference sequence). CDR3 protein: CASSLGLNQPQHF. The CDR3 region has the DNA TGTGCCAGCAGTTTGGGGCTCAATCAGCCCCAGCATTTT.

At least ten counts were recorded for this clonotype. The chain combines TRBV27 with TRBJ2-7; D is unresolved. Germline values: CDR1 MNHEY, CDR2 SMNVEV (reference sequence). Trimming took off 8 bases at V and 3 bases at J, with 8 bases between the two ends. The CDR3 spans 11 residues. CDR3 sequence: CASSRGYEQYF. CDR3 sequence (DNA): TGTGCCAGCTCAAGAGGCTACGAGCAGTACTTC.

This clonotype was observed at least ten times. The gene calls are TRBV7-6 and TRBJ2-2, with D tentatively TRBD2 (5 bases). From germline, CDR1 is SGHVS and CDR2 FNYEAQ. This CDR3 has 14 residues. V gave up 4 bases and J gave up 1 base, with 7 bases separating them. CDR3 in DNA: TGTGCCAGCAGCTCGGACTGGAACACCGGGGAGCTGTTTTTT. The encoded protein is CASSSDWNTGELFF. Using reference TRBV7-6 and TRBJ2-2 for the parts outside the CDR3, the full variable domain is GAGVSQSPRYKVTKRGQDVALRCDPISGHVSLYWYRQALGQGPEFLTYFNYEAQQDKSGLPNDRFSAERPEGSISTLTIQRTEQRDSAMYRCASSSDWNTGELFFGEGSRLTVL.

This clonotype was observed at least ten times. The chain recombines TRBV6-1 with TRBJ2-5; TRBD1 aligns across 7 bases. CDR1 MNHNS and CDR2 SASEGT come from the germline V gene. The CDR3 runs to 14 residues. V gave up 6 bases and J gave up 1 base; unmatched junction bases: 5. The CDR3 loop is CASRTGQSQETQYF. The CDR3 bases are TGTGCCAGCAGGACGGGACAGTCCCAAGAGACCCAGTACTTC.

This clonotype was found many times. The chain uses TRBV15 and TRBJ2-4, with TRBD2 matching over 10 bases. V gave up 3 bases and J gave up 9 bases; unmatched junction bases: 17. Germline CDR1 reads LNHNV; CDR2 reads YYDKDF (reference sequence). This CDR3 spans 18 amino acids. The CDR3 coding sequence is TGTGCCACCAGCAGCCGGGGGGTAGCGGGAGGCGGGGGGGGCATTCAGTACTTC. This encodes CATSSRGVAGGGGGIQYF.

This clonotype came up many times. The chain uses TRBV12-3 or TRBV12-4 and TRBJ1-2; D is unclear. The CDR3 loop spans 13 amino acids. V gave up 5 bases and J gave up 13 bases, with 20 bases separating them. The DNA of the CDR3 is TGTGCCAGCAGTCCGGGTCCCGGTATCTCCATCACCTTC. This codes for CASSPGPGISITF.

This clonotype was observed at least ten times. This chain uses TRBV20-1 with TRBJ1-3, with D unresolved. Trimming took 5 bases from V and 0 from J, leaving 8 bases between them. CDR1 and CDR2 (germline): DFQATT, SNEGSKA (reference sequence). The CDR3 runs 13 residues. This CDR3 reads CSARFISGNTIYF. CDR3 DNA sequence: TGCAGTGCTCGTTTCATCTCTGGAAACACCATATATTTT.

There are many counts of this clonotype. The chain recombines TRBV5-1 with TRBJ2-1, with D perhaps matching TRBD2 (5 bases). Per the germline V gene, CDR1 is SGHRS and CDR2 is YFSETQ. The CDR3 consists of 13 residues. V was trimmed by 1 base and J by 10 bases, leaving 12 bases between them. CDR3 nucleotides: TGCGCCAGCAGCTTGTTTGGGGAGACGGAGCAGTTCTTC. It is translated as CASSLFGETEQFF.